Following are 30 T cell receptor beta chains from one sample sequenced in a study of blood T cell repertoires in COVID-19. Generated by immunoSEQ multiplex PCR, the TCRdb table keeps only in-frame clones and is missing some. The table has about 270,000 clones, about 89% seen once. Sequencing input: peripheral blood. These receptor sequences come from a man in his forties or fifties with active or convalescent COVID-19.

The V call is TRBV5-1, the J call TRBJ1-4, with 7 nucleotides matching TRBD1. Germline V gene lookup returns CDR1 SGHRS and CDR2 YFSETQ. The CDR3 contains 15 residues. Unmatched junction bases numbered 10, after V lost 5 bases and J lost 6 bases. The CDR3 DNA is TGCGCCAGCAGGGGGACAACAGGGGAGTATGAAAAACTGTTTTTT. Translated: CASRGTTGEYEKLFF.

A note on this clone: Other DNA sequences of this sample code for an identical CDR3. The chain has TRBV28 and TRBJ2-3, with 8 positions matching TRBD2. In germline, CDR1 is MDHEN, CDR2 SYDVKM. The CDR3 runs to 14 residues. V lost 3 bases, J lost 1 base, and 0 bases stayed unmatched. This CDR3 reads CASSLRGGTDTQYF. CDR3 coding DNA: TGTGCCAGCAGTTTGCGGGGGGGCACAGATACGCAGTATTTT.

The chain employs TRBV11-3 and TRBJ2-7; D unresolved. Per the germline V gene, CDR1 is SGHNT and CDR2 is YENEEA. Trimming stripped 4 bases from V and 6 bases from J, with 7 bases between. CDR3 length equals 11 residues. The CDR3 protein is CASSSSIEQYF. CDR3 in DNA: TGTGCCAGCAGCTCGTCTATCGAGCAGTACTTC. Combining the CDR3 with reference TRBV11-3 and TRBJ2-7 gives the whole variable domain EAGVVQSPRYKIIEKKQPVAFWCNPISGHNTLYWYLQNLGQGPELLIRYENEEAVDDSQLPKDRFSAERLKGVDSTLKIQPAELGDSAVYLCASSSSIEQYFGPGTRLTVT.

V and J are TRBV27 and TRBJ2-7; 9 bases are a match to TRBD2. The CDR3 sequence is 14 residues long. Germline trimming cut 6 bases from V and 2 bases from J; bases unmatched to any gene: 5. In germline, CDR1 is MNHEY, CDR2 SMNVEV (reference sequence). CDR3 in DNA: TGTGCCAGCAGCCCGACTAGCGGTCCCTACGAGCAGTACTTC. Its translation is CASSPTSGPYEQYF.

The rearrangement links TRBV5-1 to TRBJ1-2; 10 bases match TRBD1. The germline V gene has CDR1 SGHRS and CDR2 YFSETQ. The CDR3 totals 14 residues. V gave up 2 bases and J gave up 6 bases; unmatched junction bases: 4. CDR3 DNA sequence: TGCGCCAGCAGCTTCCGGGACAGGGGCAATGGCTACACCTTC. This codes for CASSFRDRGNGYTF. Full variable domain (missing parts from reference TRBV5-1 and TRBJ1-2): KAGVTQTPRYLIKTRGQQVTLSCSPISGHRSVSWYQQTPGQGLQFLFEYFSETQRNKGNFPGRFSGRQFSNSRSEMNVSTLELGDSALYLCASSFRDRGNGYTFGSGTRLTVV.

This chain uses TRBV10-1 with TRBJ2-1; D might be TRBD1 (5 bases). CDR1 and CDR2 (germline): WNHNN, SYGVQD (reference sequence). V dropped 7 bases and J dropped 8 bases, with 15 bases sitting between them. This CDR3 spans 13 amino acids. The CDR3, as DNA: TGCGCCAGCACAACTTCAGGGAACGATGAGCAGTTCTTC. Residues: CASTTSGNDEQFF.

V is TRBV18 and J is TRBJ1-4; no clear D gene. Per the germline V gene, CDR1 is KGHSH and CDR2 is LQKENI. The CDR3 length is 14 residues. Trimming stripped 2 bases from V and 7 bases from J, with 11 bases between. The CDR3 region has the DNA TGTGCCAGCTCACCATCAAACCCAGGTGAAAAACTGTTTTTT. This codes for CASSPSNPGEKLFF.

The chain uses TRBV3-1 (or the pseudogene TRBV3-2) and TRBJ2-1; 10 nucleotides agree with TRBD2. The junction had 5 bases not matched to a gene; V was cut back by 0 bases and J by 3 bases. The CDR3 sequence is 17 residues long. In germline, CDR1 is LGHDT, CDR2 YNNKEL (reference sequence). The CDR3: CASSQDPTSGNYNEQFF. Written as DNA, the CDR3 is TGTGCCAGCAGCCAAGATCCAACTAGCGGGAACTACAATGAGCAGTTCTTC.

This sequence joins TRBV11-3 and TRBJ1-4; D is uncertain. Germline lookup yields CDR1 SGHNT and CDR2 YENEEA. This CDR3 comprises 13 residues. V was pared by 1 base and J by 7 bases, with 7 bases between. The CDR3 reads CASSLATGEKLFF. As DNA, the CDR3 is TGTGCCAGCAGCTTAGCCACCGGTGAAAAACTGTTTTTT.

With respect to this clone: The identical CDR3 is also encoded by other nucleotide sequences in the sample. The chain couples TRBV5-1 to TRBJ1-1; TRBD1 matches 7 bases. V lost 0 bases and J lost 1; bases outside the gene matches: 3. Germline values: CDR1 SGHRS, CDR2 YFSETQ. The CDR3 is 15 amino acids. CDR3 sequence reads: CASSLEGTANTEAFF. The CDR3 nucleotides are TGCGCCAGCAGCTTGGAGGGGACAGCGAACACTGAAGCTTTCTTT.

The chain combines TRBV7-3 with TRBJ2-3, with D perhaps TRBD1 (6 bases). With 2 bases removed from V and 0 bases from J, the gap between germline ends came to 9 bases. The CDR3 contains 15 residues. CDR1 and CDR2 (germline): SGHTA, FQGTGA. As DNA, the CDR3 is TGTGCCAGCAGCTTACCAGGGGCTAGCACAGATACGCAGTATTTT. Translating it yields CASSLPGASTDTQYF.

This clone was observed a few times. The chain uses TRBV7-6 and TRBJ2-7; 11 bases are a match to TRBD1. The junction had 1 base not matched to a gene; V was cut back by 0 bases and J by 3 bases. CDR1 and CDR2 (germline): SGHVS, FNYEAQ. This CDR3 is built from 15 residues. The CDR3 coding sequence is TGTGCCAGCAGCTTAGCTGGGACAGGGGGCTACGAGCAGTACTTC. The encoded protein is CASSLAGTGGYEQYF.

The gene calls are TRBV21-1 and TRBJ2-3; the table assigns TRBD2, which was not confirmed against the DNA. TRBV21-1 is shown as a pseudogene. The CDR3 loop spans 16 amino acids. Here the CDR3 reads CASSTRLAGDPDTQYF. The CDR3 region has the DNA TGTGCCAGCAGCACCCGACTAGCGGGAGATCCAGATACGCAGTATTTT.

The chain combines TRBV5-5 with TRBJ1-6; possibly TRBD1 for D (6 bases). Germline V gene sequence: CDR1 SGHKS, CDR2 YYEKEE (reference sequence). The ends were cut back, 0 bases at V and 6 bases at J, with 10 bases in the middle. This CDR3 has 15 residues. CDR3 residues: CASSLEGQINSPLHF. The CDR3 DNA reads TGTGCCAGCAGCTTGGAAGGACAGATTAATTCACCCCTCCACTTT. Full variable domain (rest looked up from reference TRBV5-5 and TRBJ1-6): DAGVTQSPTHLIKTRGQQVTLRCSPISGHKSVSWYQQVLGQGPQFIFQYYEKEERGRGNFPDRFSARQFPNYSSELNVNALLLGDSALYLCASSLEGQINSPLHFGNGTRLTVT.

The gene calls are TRBV10-3 and TRBJ2-7, with no clear D. The V end lost 0 bases, the J end lost 0 bases, and 9 bases lay between the germline ends. The germline gives CDR1 ENHRY, CDR2 SYGVKD. CDR3 length equals 15 residues. As DNA, the CDR3 is TGTGCCATCAGTGAGTCAGCGCCTAGCTCCTACGAGCAGTACTTC. This codes for CAISESAPSSYEQYF.

V and J are TRBV2 and TRBJ1-2; perhaps TRBD1 as D (6 bases). Trimming stripped 11 bases from V and 0 bases from J, with 10 bases between. Germline assignment: CDR1 SNHLY and CDR2 FYNNEI. This CDR3 is 12 amino acids long. The CDR3, as DNA: TGTGCCGGGACACCAGCTAACTATGGCTACACCTTC. Protein: CAGTPANYGYTF.

The rearrangement joins TRBV5-1 to TRBJ2-3; 7 bases align to TRBD2. The CDR3 extends over 18 amino acids. V trimming: 0 bases; J trimming: 6 bases; junction bases outside the gene matches: 16. Germline lookup yields CDR1 SGHRS and CDR2 YFSETQ. The CDR3 sequence: CASSLEGEGEGWEDTQYF. The DNA for the CDR3 is TGCGCCAGCAGCTTGGAAGGCGAAGGGGAGGGTTGGGAGGATACGCAGTATTTT.

A few counts support this clone. The chain links TRBV18 to TRBJ2-7, with TRBD2 matching 14 bases. This CDR3 has 15 residues. The trim removed 0 bases at V and 7 bases at J, leaving 2 bases unmatched. Germline-derived CDR1 and CDR2 are KGHSH and LQKENI. Here the CDR3 reads CASSPPGLAGEEQYF. CDR3 sequence (DNA): TGTGCCAGCTCACCACCGGGACTAGCGGGAGAAGAGCAGTACTTC.

The genes are TRBV5-1 and TRBJ2-5; a possible D gene is TRBD1 (6 bases). V lost 4 bases, J lost 2 bases, and 12 bases lay in between. Germline-derived CDR1 and CDR2 are SGHRS and YFSETQ. The CDR3 length is 14 residues. The CDR3 spells CASSPGQTQETQYF. The CDR3 nucleotides are TGCGCCAGCAGCCCCGGACAGACACAAGAGACCCAGTACTTC.

This sequence joins TRBV6-1 and TRBJ2-7; TRBD1 matches at 10 bases. Germline-derived CDR1 and CDR2 are MNHNS and SASEGT. This CDR3 comprises 16 residues. The ends lost 2 bases at V and 3 bases at J; junction bases unmatched: 7. CDR3 nucleotide sequence: TGTGCCAGCAGTGAACAAGGGACAGGGGTCCTCTACGAGCAGTACTTC. Translating gives CASSEQGTGVLYEQYF.

This clone was seen once. V is TRBV2 and J is TRBJ1-6, with a weak D call TRBD1 (6 bases). Germline-derived CDR1 and CDR2 are SNHLY and FYNNEI. V shed 1 base and J shed 9 bases, with 13 bases lying between them. The CDR3 length is 15 residues. The CDR3 region is CASSEGRGWISPLHF. In DNA, the CDR3 is TGTGCCAGCAGTGAAGGAAGGGGGTGGATTTCACCCCTCCACTTT.

The chain links TRBV12-5 to TRBJ2-2, with 8 bases matching TRBD2. V dropped 6 bases and J dropped 4; count of bases not matched to a gene: 4. CDR1 is LGHNT, CDR2 FRNRAP, per germline. The CDR3 spans 14 residues. The CDR3 DNA follows: TGTGCTAGTGGCCGGGAGGGTAGCACCGGGGAGCTGTTTTTT. This encodes CASGREGSTGELFF.

This clone was counted between two and nine times. The chain has TRBV5-6 and TRBJ1-2; the D is unclear. The CDR3 loop spans 16 amino acids. Between the trimmed V and J ends, which lost 2 bases and 0 bases, there was a span of 14 bases. Germline lookup yields CDR1 SGHDT and CDR2 YYEEEE. The CDR3 loop is CASSLWAGEPNYGYTF. In nucleotides, the CDR3 is TGTGCCAGCAGCTTATGGGCAGGCGAGCCTAACTATGGCTACACCTTC.

V usage is TRBV2 and J usage is TRBJ1-2, with TRBD1 identical over 9 bases. The trim removed 8 bases at V and 3 bases at J, leaving 4 bases unmatched. Germline V CDR1 and CDR2: SNHLY, FYNNEI. This CDR3 region has 13 residues. The CDR3 DNA reads as TGTGCCAGCCCACAGGGGGCGGACTATGGCTACACCTTC. Its protein product is CASPQGADYGYTF. Full variable domain (outside the CDR3, taken from reference TRBV2 and TRBJ1-2): EPEVTQTPSHQVTQMGQEVILRCVPISNHLYFYWYRQILGQKVEFLVSFYNNEISEKSEIFDDQFSVERPDGSNFTLKIRSTKLEDSAMYFCASPQGADYGYTFGSGTRLTVV.

V gene TRBV11-3 combines with J gene TRBJ2-2; D not certain. This CDR3 has 13 residues. The V end was cut by 3 bases, the J end by 6 bases, with 8 bases between. CDR1 is SGHNT, CDR2 YENEEA, per germline. The chain's CDR3 is CASSFQNSGELFF. The DNA of the CDR3 is TGTGCCAGCAGCTTCCAAAATTCCGGGGAGCTGTTTTTT.

The J gene is TRBJ2-1, the V gene TRBV2; tentatively, D is TRBD1 (6 bases). The CDR3 extends over 15 amino acids. Germline V gene lookup returns CDR1 SNHLY and CDR2 FYNNEI. Trimming left V 4 bases short and J 8 bases short, with 18 bases between. CDR3 in amino acids: CASSADSGVHYEQFF. The DNA of the CDR3 is TGTGCCAGCAGTGCCGACTCAGGGGTCCATTATGAGCAGTTCTTC.

The J gene is TRBJ2-7, the V gene TRBV7-9; no clear D. The V gene's germline CDR1 is SEHNR and CDR2 FQNEAQ (reference sequence). The CDR3 runs to 10 residues. The germline V and J ends were trimmed by 4 bases and 4 bases, with 2 bases remaining between them. The CDR3 DNA reads TGTGCCAGCAGCTCGTACGAGCAGTACTTC. This codes for CASSSYEQYF.

The V call is TRBV18, the J call TRBJ1-1; TRBD1 matches 7 bases. Per the germline V gene, CDR1 is KGHSH and CDR2 is LQKENI. V lost 2 bases and J lost 5; bases outside the gene matches: 5. CDR3 length equals 14 residues. The CDR3: CASSPGQEVTEAFF. The CDR3 bases are TGTGCCAGCTCACCAGGACAGGAGGTAACTGAAGCTTTCTTT. The whole variable domain, remainder taken from reference TRBV18 and TRBJ1-1, is NAGVMQNPRHLVRRRGQEARLRCSPMKGHSHVYWYRQLPEEGLKFMVYLQKENIIDESGMPKERFSAEFPKEGPSILRIQQVVRGDSAAYFCASSPGQEVTEAFFGQGTRLTVV.

This chain joins TRBV6-5 and TRBJ2-3; 9 nucleotides align to TRBD2. Unmatched junction bases numbered 5, after V lost 11 bases and J lost 5 bases. Germline V gives CDR1 MNHEY, CDR2 SVGAGI. The CDR3 spans 12 residues. The CDR3 nucleotides are TGTGCCTCCAGAGCGGGGGGAGATACGCAGTATTTT. The encoded protein is CASRAGGDTQYF.

Here the CDR3 DNA reads TGTGCCAGTTCCGGGGGTGCAACTAATGAAAAACTGTTTTTT. Residues: CASSGGATNEKLFF. The V call is TRBV18, the J call TRBJ1-4, with D tentatively TRBD1 (5 bases). Trimming shortened V by 9 bases and J by 0 bases, and 11 bases separated the two germline ends. Germline CDR1 KGHSH, CDR2 LQKENI. The CDR3 totals 14 residues.